This section outlines one T cell receptor beta chain sequence together with its context. No antigen is known for it. Per-nucleotide qualities are absent, and no much larger clonotype sits a single base away. The immunoSEQ Assay was used to sequence TCR beta CDR3 regions from DNA. The published analysis was carried out like this. To compute T cell density, TCR beta template counts were normalized to usable DNA, which was estimated by amplifying housekeeping genes. Richness was estimated using the preseqR package, with extrapolation to 400,000 templates for PBMC samples and to 120,000 templates for tissue samples. Clonality was taken to be one minus Pielou's evenness. To identify tissue-enriched TCRs, differential abundance testing was run on productive amino-acid clonotypes with a minimum total count of 5 and an alpha of 0.1. Repertoire overlap between compartments was quantified with the Jaccard Index and Morisita Overlap Index. GLIPH grouped TCR beta CDR3s together with public tetramer-defined viral CDR3s, and a viral motif had to include at least three viral sequences and also show V-gene enrichment. TCRdb obtained this table from immuneACCESS and retained in-frame rearrangements with V and J assigned. These tables miss some clones; where compared with another copy, unresolved V genes account for less than half of the shortfall, and the remainder is unexplained. The DNA was the basis for D and trimming; V, J and clone size are from that table. For this sample there are some 41,000 clones; approximately 80% appear just once. Roughly 8.5% of the sample comes from the top ten.

The record originates from a study of T cells in localized non-small cell lung cancer (TCRdb year 2020). Regarding the research as a whole: Comparing tumors with uninvolved tumor-adjacent lungs, the study looked at the T cell repertoires of hundreds of patients with early-stage NSCLC. The cohort consisted of roughly 240 treatment-naive NSCLC patients whose localized lung tumors had been resected. Of the NSCLC patients, about 130 were male and 85 to 110 were female, and the mean age was approximately 66 years.

At diagnosis, tumor, uninvolved tumor-adjacent lung and peripheral blood were collected and then preserved as a mix of FFPE and fresh-frozen material. For TCR repertoire profiling, the blood samples were analyzed as peripheral blood mononuclear cells. CDR1 and CDR2, looked up from the germline V gene, are MNHEY and SVGAGI. V sheds 7 bases and J sheds 3 bases, leaving 12 bases between their ends. The CDR3, cysteine through phenylalanine, is 13 amino acids long. Kept here is only the CDR3 DNA, which spans 39 bases and is read in frame from base 1. Overall study results and their limits: A median of 57 of the top 100 tumor clones turned up in the paired uninvolved adjacent lung, and under 30 of those clones also ranked among the top 100 of that same adjacent lung. Higher blood T cell density associated with longer overall survival, while higher adjacent-lung clonality associated with shorter survival. Because multi-region sequencing of the tumors was not done, intratumor heterogeneity could not be ruled out. Because the study design was exploratory, TCR variables were selected using unadjusted p-values without false-discovery rate correction. Uninvolved tumor-adjacent lung showed the highest T cell clonality, higher than tumor, which suggests more focused antigenic responses in the uninvolved tumor-adjacent lung.

The sequenced sample was PBMCs, obtained before any cancer treatment. In this chain, TRBV6-5 is recombined with TRBJ1-1; there is no confident call for the D gene. This receptor was obtained from a man aged 35-69 years with stage II lung adenocarcinoma. The DNA sequence is TGTGCCAGCATGGCCGTCTTTCACACTGAAGCTTTCTTT. Translated, it reads CASMAVFHTEAFF.